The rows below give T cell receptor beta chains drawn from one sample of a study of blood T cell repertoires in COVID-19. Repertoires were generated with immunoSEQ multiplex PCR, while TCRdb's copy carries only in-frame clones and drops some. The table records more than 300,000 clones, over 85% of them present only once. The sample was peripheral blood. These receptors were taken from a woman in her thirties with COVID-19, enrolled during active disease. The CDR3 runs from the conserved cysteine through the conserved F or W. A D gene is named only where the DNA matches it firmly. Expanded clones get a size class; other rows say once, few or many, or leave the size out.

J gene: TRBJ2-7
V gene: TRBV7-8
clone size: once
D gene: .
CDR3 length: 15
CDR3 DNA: TGTGCCAGCAGCTCAACTACAGGTTGGGCCCACGAGCAGTACTTC
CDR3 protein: CASSSTTGWAHEQYF

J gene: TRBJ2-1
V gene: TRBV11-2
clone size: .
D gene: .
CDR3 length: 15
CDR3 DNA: TGTGCCAGCAGCGACTACAGGGCCCACAACAATGAGCAGTTCTTC
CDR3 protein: CASSDYRAHNNEQFF

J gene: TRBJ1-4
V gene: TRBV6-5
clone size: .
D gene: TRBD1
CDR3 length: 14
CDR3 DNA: TGTGCCAGCAGTCCAGGGGGTGGTAATGAAAAACTGTTTTTT
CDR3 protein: CASSPGGGNEKLFF

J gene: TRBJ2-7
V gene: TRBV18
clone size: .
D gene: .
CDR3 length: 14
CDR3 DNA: TGTGCCAGCTCACCGACGGCTAGCAACTACGAGCAGTACTTC
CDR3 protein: CASSPTASNYEQYF

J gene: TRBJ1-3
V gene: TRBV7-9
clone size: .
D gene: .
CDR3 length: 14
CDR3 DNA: TGTGCCAGCAGCTTAAGTAGCTCTGGAAACACCATATATTTT
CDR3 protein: CASSLSSSGNTIYF

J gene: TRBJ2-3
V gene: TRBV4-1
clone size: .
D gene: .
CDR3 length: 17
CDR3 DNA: TGCGCCAGCAGCCAAGGAATTCCTGGGGCTAGCACAGATACGCAGTATTTT
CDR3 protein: CASSQGIPGASTDTQYF

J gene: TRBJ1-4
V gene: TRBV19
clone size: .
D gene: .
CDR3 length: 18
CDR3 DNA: TGTGCCAGTAGTATTCCCCGGAGTGGGAGCCAGTCTAATGAAAAACTGTTTTTT
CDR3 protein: CASSIPRSGSQSNEKLFF

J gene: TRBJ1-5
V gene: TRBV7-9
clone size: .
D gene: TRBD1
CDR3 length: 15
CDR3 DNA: TGTGCCAGCAGCACTACAGGGGGCGCGGGGCAGCCCCAGCATTTT
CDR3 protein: CASSTTGGAGQPQHF

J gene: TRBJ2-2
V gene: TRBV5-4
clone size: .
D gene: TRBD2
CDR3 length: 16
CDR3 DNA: TGTGCCAGCAGCCCGGGAGGGATAAGGAGCACCGGGGAGCTGTTTTTT
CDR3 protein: CASSPGGIRSTGELFF

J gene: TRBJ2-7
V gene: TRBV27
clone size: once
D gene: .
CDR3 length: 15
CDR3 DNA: TGTGCCAGCAGCTCTCTCAGGGGGGTGTTGCGCGAGCAGTACTTC
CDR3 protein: CASSSLRGVLREQYF

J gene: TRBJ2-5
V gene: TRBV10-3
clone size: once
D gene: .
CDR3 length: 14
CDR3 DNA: TGTGCCATCAGTGCTGGCGGGGGCGAAGAGACCCAGTACTTC
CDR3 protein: CAISAGGGEETQYF

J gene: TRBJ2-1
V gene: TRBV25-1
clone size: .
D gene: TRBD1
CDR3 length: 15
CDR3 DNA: TGTGCCAGCAGAACCGATACAGGGGTTTGGCATGAGCAGTTCTTC
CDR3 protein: CASRTDTGVWHEQFF

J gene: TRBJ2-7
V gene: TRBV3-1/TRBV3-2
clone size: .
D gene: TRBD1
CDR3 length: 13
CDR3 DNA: TGTGCCAGCAGCTGGGACAGGGGCAGGGAGCAGTACTTC
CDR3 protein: CASSWDRGREQYF

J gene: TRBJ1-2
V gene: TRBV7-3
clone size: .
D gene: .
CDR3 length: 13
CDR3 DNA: TGTGCCAGCAGCTCGACAAATCGGGAAGGCTACACCTTC
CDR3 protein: CASSSTNREGYTF

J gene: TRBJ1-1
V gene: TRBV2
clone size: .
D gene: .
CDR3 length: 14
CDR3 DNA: TGTGCCAGCAGCCCTCACGCGGGGTACACTGAAGCTTTCTTT
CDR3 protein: CASSPHAGYTEAFF

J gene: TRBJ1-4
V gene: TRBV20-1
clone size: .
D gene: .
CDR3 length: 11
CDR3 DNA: TGCAGTGGGGAGGATAATGAAAAACTGTTTTTT
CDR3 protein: CSGEDNEKLFF

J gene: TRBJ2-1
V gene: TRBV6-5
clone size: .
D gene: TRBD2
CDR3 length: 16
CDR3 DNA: TGTGCCAGCAGTTACTCTAGCGGGGGGGCGAGGAATGAGCAGTTCTTC
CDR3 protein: CASSYSSGGARNEQFF

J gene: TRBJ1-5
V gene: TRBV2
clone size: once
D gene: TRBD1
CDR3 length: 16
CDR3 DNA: TGTGCCAGCACAGGGTCAACCGTCAGGGGGCATCAGCCCCAGCATTTT
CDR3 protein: CASTGSTVRGHQPQHF

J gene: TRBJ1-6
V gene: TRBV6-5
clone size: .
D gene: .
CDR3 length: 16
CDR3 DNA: TGTGCCAGCAGTTATTCTGCGGGGCAGGGAAATTCACCCCTCCACTTT
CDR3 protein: CASSYSAGQGNSPLHF

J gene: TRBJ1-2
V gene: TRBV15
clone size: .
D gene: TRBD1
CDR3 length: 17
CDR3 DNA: TGTGCCACCAGCAGGGTGAGGGGGCACGGAGCTAACTATGGCTACACCTTC
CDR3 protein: CATSRVRGHGANYGYTF

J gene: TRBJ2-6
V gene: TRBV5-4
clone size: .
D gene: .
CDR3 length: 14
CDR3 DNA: TGTGCCAGCAGCTTACTTGCAGGGAATCACGTCCTGACTTTC
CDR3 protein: CASSLLAGNHVLTF

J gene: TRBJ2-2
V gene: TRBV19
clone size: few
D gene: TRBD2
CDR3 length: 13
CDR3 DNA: TGTGCCATACTCGGGGACTACGCCGGGGAGCTGTTTTTT
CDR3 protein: CAILGDYAGELFF

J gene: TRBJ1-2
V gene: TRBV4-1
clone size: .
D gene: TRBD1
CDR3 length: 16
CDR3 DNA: TGCGCCAGCAGCCAAGATCGCGTACAGGGGAGGTATGGCTACACCTTC
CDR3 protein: CASSQDRVQGRYGYTF

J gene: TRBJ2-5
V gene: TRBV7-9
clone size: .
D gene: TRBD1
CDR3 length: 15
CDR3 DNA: TGTGCCAGCAGCCCAAGGGACAGGGTGACGGAGACCCAGTACTTC
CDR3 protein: CASSPRDRVTETQYF

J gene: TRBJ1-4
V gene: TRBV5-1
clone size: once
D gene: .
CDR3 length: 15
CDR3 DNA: TGCGCCAGCAGCGTCGGACAGCCCTTCAGGGAAAAACTGTTTTTT
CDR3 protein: CASSVGQPFREKLFF

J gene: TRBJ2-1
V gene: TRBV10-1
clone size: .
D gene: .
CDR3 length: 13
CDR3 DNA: TGCGCCAGCAGTGGTCTAGTCGGGAATGAGCAGTTCTTC
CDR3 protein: CASSGLVGNEQFF

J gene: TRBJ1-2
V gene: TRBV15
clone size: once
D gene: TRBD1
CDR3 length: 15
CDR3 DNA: TGTGCCACCAGTACACAACCGGGACAGAACTATGGCTACACCTTC
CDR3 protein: CATSTQPGQNYGYTF

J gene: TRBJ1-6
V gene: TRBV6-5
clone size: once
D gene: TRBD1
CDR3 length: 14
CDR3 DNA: TGTGCCAGCACCAAGACAGGGGAAAAATCACCCCTCCACTTT
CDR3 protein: CASTKTGEKSPLHF

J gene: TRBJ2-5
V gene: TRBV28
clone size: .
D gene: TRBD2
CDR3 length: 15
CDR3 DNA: TGTGCCAGCAGTTTGAGGGCGGGGGACGGAGAGACCCAGTACTTC
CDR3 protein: CASSLRAGDGETQYF

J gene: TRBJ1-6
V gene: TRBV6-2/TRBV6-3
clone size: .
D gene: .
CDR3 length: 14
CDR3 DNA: TGTGCCAGCAGTCCCGCGAGGGATAAGAGACCCCTCCACTTT
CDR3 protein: CASSPARDKRPLHF

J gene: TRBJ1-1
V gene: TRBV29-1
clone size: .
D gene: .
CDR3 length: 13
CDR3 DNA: TGCAGCGCCGGAATGAGGCGCGGCACTGAAGCTTTCTTT
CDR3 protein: CSAGMRRGTEAFF

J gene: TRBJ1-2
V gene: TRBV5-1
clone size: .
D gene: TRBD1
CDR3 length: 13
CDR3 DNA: TGCGCCAGCTCCCGGGACAGTAACTATGGCTACACCTTC
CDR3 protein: CASSRDSNYGYTF

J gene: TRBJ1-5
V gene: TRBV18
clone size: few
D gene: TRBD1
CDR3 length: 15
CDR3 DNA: TGTGCCAGCTCGGGACAGGGGGATGGGGCTCAGCCCCAGCATTTT
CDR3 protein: CASSGQGDGAQPQHF

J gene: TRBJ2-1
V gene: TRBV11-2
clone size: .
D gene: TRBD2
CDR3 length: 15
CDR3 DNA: TGTGCCAGCAGCTTAGTGTCGGCGGGGGTCGGTGAGCAGTTCTTC
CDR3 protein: CASSLVSAGVGEQFF

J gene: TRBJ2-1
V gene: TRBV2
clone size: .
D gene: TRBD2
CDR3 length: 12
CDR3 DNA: TGTGCCAGCAGCGGGCAGCGGGGAGCGTCAATCTTC
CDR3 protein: CASSGQRGASIF

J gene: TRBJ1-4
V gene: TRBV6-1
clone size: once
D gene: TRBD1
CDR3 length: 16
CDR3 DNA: TGTGCCAGCAGTGTCATACCGGGACAGGGCGAAGAAAAACTGTTTTTT
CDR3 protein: CASSVIPGQGEEKLFF

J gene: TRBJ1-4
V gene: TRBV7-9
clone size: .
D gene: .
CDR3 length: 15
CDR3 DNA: TGTGCCAGCAGCCGTCAGGGGTCAGCTAATGAAAAACTGTTTTTT
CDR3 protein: CASSRQGSANEKLFF

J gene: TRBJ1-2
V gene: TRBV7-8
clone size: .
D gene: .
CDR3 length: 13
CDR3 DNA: TGTGCCAGCAGCCCAGGGACACCCTATGGCTACACCTTC
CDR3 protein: CASSPGTPYGYTF

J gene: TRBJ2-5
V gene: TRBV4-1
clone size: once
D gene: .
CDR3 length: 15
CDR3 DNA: TGCGCCAGCAGCCCCGATCGTCAGGGTGCGGAGACCCAGTACTTC
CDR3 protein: CASSPDRQGAETQYF

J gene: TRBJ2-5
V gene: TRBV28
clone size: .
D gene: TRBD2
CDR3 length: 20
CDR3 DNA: TGTGCCAGCAGTTCGCTTAGGGGTAGCGGGGGGACCCCGGACAAAGAGACCCAGTACTTC
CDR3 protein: CASSSLRGSGGTPDKETQYF

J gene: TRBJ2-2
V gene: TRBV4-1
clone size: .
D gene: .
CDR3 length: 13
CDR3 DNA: TGCGCCAGCAGTGTTTGGGGGGCCGGGGAGCTGTTTTTT
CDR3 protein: CASSVWGAGELFF

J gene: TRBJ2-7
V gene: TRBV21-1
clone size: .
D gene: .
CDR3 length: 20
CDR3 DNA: TGTGCCAGCAGCAAAGCTAGGAGACTAGCGGGGCCCTTAGGGCTCTACGAGCAGTACTTC
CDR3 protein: CASSKARRLAGPLGLYEQYF

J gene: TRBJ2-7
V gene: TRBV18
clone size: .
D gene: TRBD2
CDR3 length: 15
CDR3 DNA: TGTGCCAGCTCAGCTAGCGGGGGGAGCTCCTACGAGCAGTACTTC
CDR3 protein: CASSASGGSSYEQYF